This TCR beta chain was observed in a study of blood T cell repertoires in COVID-19. Across the study: Sources were T cells, B-cell-depleted T cells, or PBMCs; the material itself was cDNA or gDNA.

Across fewer than 25 US areas, participants ranged in age from about 18 to 90 years. The data were produced by immunoSEQ multiplex PCR, yet TCRdb's version contains in-frame clones alone and is incomplete. Of 200,000 or so clones in the sample, 80% to 90% were seen once. CDR1 and CDR2 from the germline V gene are MNHEY and SMNVEV (reference sequence). V was pared by 4 bases and J by 6 bases, with 6 bases of the junction left unmatched. The CDR3 is 14 residues long. The clonotype comes from a woman aged 40 to 55 with acute COVID-19. The sample comprised PBMCs or T cells enriched from blood (not recorded which). The chain employs TRBV27 and TRBJ2-7; 10 bases agree with TRBD2. The CDR3 reads CASSSSGSLGEQYF. The CDR3 bases are TGTGCCAGCAGTTCTAGCGGGAGTCTCGGCGAGCAGTACTTC.